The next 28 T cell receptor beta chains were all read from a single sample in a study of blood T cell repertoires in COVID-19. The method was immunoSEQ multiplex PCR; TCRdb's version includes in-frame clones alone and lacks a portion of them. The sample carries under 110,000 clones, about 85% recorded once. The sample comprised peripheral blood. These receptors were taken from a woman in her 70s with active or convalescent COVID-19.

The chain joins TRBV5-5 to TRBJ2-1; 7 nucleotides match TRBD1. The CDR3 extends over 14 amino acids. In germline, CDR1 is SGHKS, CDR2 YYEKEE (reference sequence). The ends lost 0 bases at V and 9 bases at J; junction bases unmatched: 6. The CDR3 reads CASSLGTYRGEQFF. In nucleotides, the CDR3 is TGTGCCAGCAGCTTGGGGACATACAGGGGTGAGCAGTTCTTC.

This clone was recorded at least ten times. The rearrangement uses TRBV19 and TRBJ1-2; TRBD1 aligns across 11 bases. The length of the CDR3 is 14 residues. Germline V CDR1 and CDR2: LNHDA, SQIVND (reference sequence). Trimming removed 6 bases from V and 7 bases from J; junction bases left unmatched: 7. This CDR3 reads CASRAGQGAAGYTF. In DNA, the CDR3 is TGTGCCAGTAGGGCTGGACAGGGGGCTGCTGGCTACACCTTC.

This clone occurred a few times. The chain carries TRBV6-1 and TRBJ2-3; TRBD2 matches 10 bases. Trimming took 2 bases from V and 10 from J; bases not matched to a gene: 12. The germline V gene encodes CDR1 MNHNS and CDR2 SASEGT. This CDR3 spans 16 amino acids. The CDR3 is CASSEFPAGGPGSQYF. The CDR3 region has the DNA TGTGCCAGCAGTGAATTCCCAGCGGGGGGGCCGGGGTCGCAGTATTTT.

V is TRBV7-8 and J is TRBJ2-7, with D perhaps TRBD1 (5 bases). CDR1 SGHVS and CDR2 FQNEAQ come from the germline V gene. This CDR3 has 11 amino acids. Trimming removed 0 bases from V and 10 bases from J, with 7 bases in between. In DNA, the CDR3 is TGTGCCAGCAGCTTAGCGGGGCTCCAGTACTTC. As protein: CASSLAGLQYF.

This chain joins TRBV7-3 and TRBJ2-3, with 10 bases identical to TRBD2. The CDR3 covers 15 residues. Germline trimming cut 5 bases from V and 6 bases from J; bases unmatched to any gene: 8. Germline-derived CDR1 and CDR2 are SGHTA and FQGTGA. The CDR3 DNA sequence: TGTGCCAGCAGCGCAGCGGGGGGGCCCGCGGATACGCAGTATTTT. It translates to CASSAAGGPADTQYF.

CDR3: CASSRLTGNGAEAFF. CDR3 coding DNA: TGTGCCAGCAGTCGACTCACAGGGAACGGGGCTGAAGCTTTCTTT. The V and J genes are TRBV6-5 and TRBJ1-1; maybe TRBD1 (6 bases). Trimming shortened V by 5 bases and J by 6 bases, and 19 bases separated the two germline ends. The germline V gene encodes CDR1 MNHEY and CDR2 SVGAGI. The CDR3 extends over 15 amino acids.

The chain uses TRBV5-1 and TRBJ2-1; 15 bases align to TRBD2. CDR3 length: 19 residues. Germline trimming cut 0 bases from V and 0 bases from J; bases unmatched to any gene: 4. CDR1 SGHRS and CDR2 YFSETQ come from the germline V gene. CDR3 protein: CASSLAGTSGRSSYNEQFF. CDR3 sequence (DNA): TGCGCCAGCAGCTTGGCAGGGACTAGCGGGAGGAGCTCCTACAATGAGCAGTTCTTC.

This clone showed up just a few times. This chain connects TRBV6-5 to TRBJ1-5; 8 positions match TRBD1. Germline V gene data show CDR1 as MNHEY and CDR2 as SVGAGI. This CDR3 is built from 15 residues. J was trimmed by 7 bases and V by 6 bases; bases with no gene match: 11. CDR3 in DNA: TGTGCCAGCAGCCCGGACAGGGAGGACAGACAGCCCCAGCATTTT. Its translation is CASSPDREDRQPQHF.

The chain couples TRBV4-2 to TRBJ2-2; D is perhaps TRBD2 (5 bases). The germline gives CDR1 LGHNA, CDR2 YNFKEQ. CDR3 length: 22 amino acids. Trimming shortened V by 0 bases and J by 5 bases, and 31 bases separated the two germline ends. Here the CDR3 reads CASSQDLNLASYGEPRTGELFF. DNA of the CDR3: TGTGCCAGCAGCCAAGATCTAAATCTCGCTAGCTATGGAGAGCCCCGGACCGGGGAGCTGTTTTTT.

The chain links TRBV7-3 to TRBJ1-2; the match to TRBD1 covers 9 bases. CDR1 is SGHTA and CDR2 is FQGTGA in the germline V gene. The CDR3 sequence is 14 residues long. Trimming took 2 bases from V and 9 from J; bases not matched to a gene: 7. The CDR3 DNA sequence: TGTGCCAGCAGCTTAGACAGGGGGTCGTATAGCTACACCTTC. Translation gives CASSLDRGSYSYTF.

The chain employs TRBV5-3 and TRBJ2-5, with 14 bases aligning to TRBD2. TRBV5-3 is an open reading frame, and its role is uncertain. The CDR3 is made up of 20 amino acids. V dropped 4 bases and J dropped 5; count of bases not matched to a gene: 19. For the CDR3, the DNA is TGTGCCAGAAGCCCCCCCGGGCCCTGGGGACTAGCGGGAGTATGTGAGACCCAGTACTTC. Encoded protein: CARSPPGPWGLAGVCETQYF.

CDR3 DNA: TGTGCCAGCAGAAAGTCAGGGACTGGGGCCAACGTCCTGACTTTC. This sequence encodes CASRKSGTGANVLTF. This chain uses TRBV2 with TRBJ2-6, with a possible D match to TRBD1 (5 bases). Trimming left V 6 bases short and J 2 bases short, with 11 bases between. Germline V gene data show CDR1 as SNHLY and CDR2 as FYNNEI. This CDR3 spans 15 amino acids.

CDR3 sequence: CAWSQAGAGVDTF. The CDR3 coding sequence is TGTGCCTGGAGTCAGGCAGGGGCTGGGGTTGACACCTTC. The chain has TRBV30 and TRBJ1-2, with D possibly TRBD1 on 6 matching bases. From germline, CDR1 is GTSNPN and CDR2 SVGIG (reference sequence). V lost 2 bases and J 12 bases, leaving 19 bases between the germline ends. There are 13 residues in the CDR3.

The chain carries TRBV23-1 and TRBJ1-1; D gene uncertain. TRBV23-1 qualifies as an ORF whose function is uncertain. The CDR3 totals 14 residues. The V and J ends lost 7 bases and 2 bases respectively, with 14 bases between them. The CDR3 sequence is CASTPRVVNTEAFF. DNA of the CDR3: TGCGCCAGCACACCCCGAGTGGTAAACACTGAAGCTTTCTTT.

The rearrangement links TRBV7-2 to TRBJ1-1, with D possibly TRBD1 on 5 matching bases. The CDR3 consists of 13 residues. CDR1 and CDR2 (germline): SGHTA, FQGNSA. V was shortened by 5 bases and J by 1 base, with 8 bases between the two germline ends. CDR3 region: CASSGAWNTEAFF. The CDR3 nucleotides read TGTGCCAGCAGCGGGGCCTGGAACACTGAAGCTTTCTTT.

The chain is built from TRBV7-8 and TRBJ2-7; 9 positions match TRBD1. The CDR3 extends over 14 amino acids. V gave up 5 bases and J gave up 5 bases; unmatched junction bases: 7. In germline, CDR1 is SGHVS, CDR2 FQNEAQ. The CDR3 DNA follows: TGTGCCAGCAGCCCACGGGACAGGGCCCACGAGCAGTACTTC. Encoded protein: CASSPRDRAHEQYF.

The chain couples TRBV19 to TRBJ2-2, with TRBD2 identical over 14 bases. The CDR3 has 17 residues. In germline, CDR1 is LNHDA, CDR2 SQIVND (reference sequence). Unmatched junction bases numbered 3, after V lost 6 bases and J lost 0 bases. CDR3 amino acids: CASRQTSGGANTGELFF. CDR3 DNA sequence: TGTGCCAGTAGGCAGACTAGCGGGGGGGCGAACACCGGGGAGCTGTTTTTT.

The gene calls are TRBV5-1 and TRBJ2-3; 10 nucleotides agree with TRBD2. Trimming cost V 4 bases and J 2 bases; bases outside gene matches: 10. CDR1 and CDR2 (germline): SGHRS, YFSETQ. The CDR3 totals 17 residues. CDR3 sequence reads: CASSPGASGGFTDTQYF. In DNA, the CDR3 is TGCGCCAGCAGCCCCGGGGCTAGCGGGGGATTCACAGATACGCAGTATTTT.

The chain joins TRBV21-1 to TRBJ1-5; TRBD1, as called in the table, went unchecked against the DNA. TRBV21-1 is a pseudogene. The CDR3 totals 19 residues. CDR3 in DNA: TGTGCCAGCAGCAACTTGGTAACCAGGGGGTCAGATCGCCTACAGCCCCAGCATTTT. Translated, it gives CASSNLVTRGSDRLQPQHF.

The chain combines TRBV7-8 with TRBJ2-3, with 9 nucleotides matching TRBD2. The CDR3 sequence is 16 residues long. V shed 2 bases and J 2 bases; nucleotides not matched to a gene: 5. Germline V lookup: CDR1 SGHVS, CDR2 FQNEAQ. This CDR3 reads CASSLRAGGFTDTQYF. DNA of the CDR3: TGTGCCAGCAGCTTACGAGCGGGAGGATTCACAGATACGCAGTATTTT.

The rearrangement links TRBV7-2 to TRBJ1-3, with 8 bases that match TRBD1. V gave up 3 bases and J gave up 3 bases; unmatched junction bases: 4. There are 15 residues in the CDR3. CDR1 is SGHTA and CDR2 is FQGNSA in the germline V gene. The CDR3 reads CASSFQGASGNTIYF. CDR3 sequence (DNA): TGTGCCAGCAGCTTTCAGGGGGCTAGTGGAAACACCATATATTTT.

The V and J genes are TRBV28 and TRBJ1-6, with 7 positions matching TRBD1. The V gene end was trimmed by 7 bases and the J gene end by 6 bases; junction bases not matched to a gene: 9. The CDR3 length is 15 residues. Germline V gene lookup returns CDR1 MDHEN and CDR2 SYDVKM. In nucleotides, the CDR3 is TGTGCCAGCACCTATCTACAGGGGACTAATTCACCCCTCCACTTT. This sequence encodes CASTYLQGTNSPLHF.

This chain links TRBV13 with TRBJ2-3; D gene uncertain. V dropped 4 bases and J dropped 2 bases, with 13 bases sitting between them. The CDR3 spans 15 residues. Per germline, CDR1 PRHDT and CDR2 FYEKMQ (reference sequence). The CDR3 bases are TGTGCCAGCAGCTCTCCCTTGAGTTTCACAGATACGCAGTATTTT. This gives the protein CASSSPLSFTDTQYF.

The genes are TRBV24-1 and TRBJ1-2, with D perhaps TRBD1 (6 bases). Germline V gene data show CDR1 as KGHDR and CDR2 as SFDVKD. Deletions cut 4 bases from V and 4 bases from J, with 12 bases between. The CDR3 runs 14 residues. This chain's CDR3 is CATSEAGEGYGYTF. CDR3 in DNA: TGTGCCACCAGTGAGGCAGGGGAAGGCTATGGCTACACCTTC.

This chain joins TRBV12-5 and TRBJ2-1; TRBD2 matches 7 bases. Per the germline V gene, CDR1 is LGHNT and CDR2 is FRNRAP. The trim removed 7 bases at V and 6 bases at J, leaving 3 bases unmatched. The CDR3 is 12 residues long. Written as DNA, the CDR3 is TGTGCTAGTGCCGAGCGGGGCAATGAGCAGTTCTTC. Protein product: CASAERGNEQFF.

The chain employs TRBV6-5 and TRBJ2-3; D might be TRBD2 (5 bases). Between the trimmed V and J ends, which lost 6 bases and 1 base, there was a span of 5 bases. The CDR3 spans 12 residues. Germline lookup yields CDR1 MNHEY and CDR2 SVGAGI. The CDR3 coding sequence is TGTGCCAGCAGGGAGGGCACAGATACGCAGTATTTT. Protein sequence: CASREGTDTQYF.

CDR3 sequence: CASRDSGTEAFF. The CDR3 nucleotides read TGTGCCAGCCGGGACAGTGGGACTGAAGCTTTCTTT. The chain recombines TRBV6-5 with TRBJ1-1, with TRBD1 matching 7 bases. V trimming: 8 bases; J trimming: 5 bases; junction bases outside the gene matches: 5. This CDR3 has 12 amino acids. Germline assignment: CDR1 MNHEY and CDR2 SVGAGI.

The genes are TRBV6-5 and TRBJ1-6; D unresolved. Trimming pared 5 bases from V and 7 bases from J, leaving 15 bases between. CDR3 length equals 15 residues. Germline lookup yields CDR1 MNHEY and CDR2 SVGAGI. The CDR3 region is CASSRDSTPNSPLHF. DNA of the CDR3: TGTGCCAGCAGTAGAGACTCGACCCCGAATTCACCCCTCCACTTT.